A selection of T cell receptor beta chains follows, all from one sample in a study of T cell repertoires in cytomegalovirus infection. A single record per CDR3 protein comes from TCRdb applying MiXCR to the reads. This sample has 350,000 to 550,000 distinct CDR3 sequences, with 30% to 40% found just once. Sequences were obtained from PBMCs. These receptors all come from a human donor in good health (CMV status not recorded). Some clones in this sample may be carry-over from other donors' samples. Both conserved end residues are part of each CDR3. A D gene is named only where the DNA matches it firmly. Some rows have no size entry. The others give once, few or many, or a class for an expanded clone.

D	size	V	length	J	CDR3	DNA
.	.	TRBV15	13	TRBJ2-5	CATSRAPRETQYF	TGTGCCACCAGCAGAGCCCCCAGAGAGACCCAGTACTTC
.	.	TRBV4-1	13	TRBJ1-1	CASSQDAWPEAFF	TGCGCCAGCAGCCAAGATGCCTGGCCGGAAGCTTTCTTT
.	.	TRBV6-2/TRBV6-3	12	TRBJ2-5	CASRDWPETQYF	TGTGCCAGCAGGGATTGGCCAGAGACCCAGTACTTC
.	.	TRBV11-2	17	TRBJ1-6	CASSLEWGALYNSPLHF	TGTGCCAGCAGCTTAGAGTGGGGGGCCCTCTATAATTCACCCCTCCACTTT
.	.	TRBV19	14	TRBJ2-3	CASMARPNTDTQYF	TGTGCCAGTATGGCCCGGCCGAACACAGATACGCAGTATTTT
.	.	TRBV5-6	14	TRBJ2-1	CASSLADIYNEQFF	TGTGCCAGCAGCTTGGCCGACATCTACAATGAGCAGTTCTTC
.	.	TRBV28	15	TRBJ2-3	CASSFQNGLTDTQYF	TGTGCCAGCAGTTTTCAGAACGGGCTCACAGATACGCAGTATTTT
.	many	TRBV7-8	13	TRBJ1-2	CASSLNLAGGYTF	TGTGCCAGCAGCTTGAACCTCGCCGGGGGCTACACCTTC
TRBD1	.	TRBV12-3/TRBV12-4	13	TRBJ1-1	CASRPTGFADAFF	TGTGCCAGCAGGCCGACAGGGTTCGCTGATGCTTTCTTT
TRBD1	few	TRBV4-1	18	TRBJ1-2	CASSPVGTQGVRSDGYTF	TGCGCCAGCAGCCCGGTGGGAACGCAGGGGGTGCGTTCCGATGGCTACACCTTC
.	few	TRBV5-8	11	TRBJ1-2	CASSWFYGYTF	TGTGCCAGCAGCTGGTTTTATGGCTACACCTTC
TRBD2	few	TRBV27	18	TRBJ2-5	CASSLNPIAGGPGETQYF	TGTGCCAGCAGTTTAAATCCCATAGCGGGGGGGCCGGGAGAGACCCAGTACTTC
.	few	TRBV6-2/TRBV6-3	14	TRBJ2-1	CASSSTTRPDEQFF	TGTGCCAGCAGTTCCACAACTAGGCCCGATGAGCAGTTCTTC
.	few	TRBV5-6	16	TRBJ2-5	CASSLEDGRGQETQYF	TGTGCTAGCAGCTTGGAAGACGGCAGGGGTCAAGAGACCCAGTACTTC
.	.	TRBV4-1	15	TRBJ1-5	CASSQQTGFNQPQHF	TGCGCCAGCAGCCAACAAACAGGGTTCAATCAGCCCCAGCATTTT
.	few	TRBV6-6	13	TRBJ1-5	CASSYSDRQPQHF	TGTGCCAGCAGTTACTCGGACCGTCAGCCCCAGCATTTT
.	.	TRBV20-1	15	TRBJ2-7	CSASVSPGFIYEQYF	TGCAGTGCCTCCGTTTCACCTGGGTTCATCTACGAGCAGTACTTC
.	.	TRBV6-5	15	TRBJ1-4	CARSYSNGGLEKLFF	TGTGCCCGCAGTTACTCGAACGGCGGACTTGAAAAACTGTTTTTT
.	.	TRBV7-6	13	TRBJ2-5	CASSFGGWETQYF	TGTGCCAGCAGCTTCGGGGGCTGGGAGACCCAGTACTTC
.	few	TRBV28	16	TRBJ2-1	CASSLPTASSYNEQFF	TGTGCCAGCAGTTTACCCACAGCGAGCTCCTACAATGAGCAGTTCTTC
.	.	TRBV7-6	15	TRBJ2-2	CASSAWAANTGELFF	TGTGCCAGCAGTGCATGGGCGGCGAACACCGGGGAGCTGTTTTTT
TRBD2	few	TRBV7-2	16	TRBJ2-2	CASRVRRGRNTGELFF	TGTGCCAGCAGGGTCAGGCGGGGGAGGAACACCGGGGAGCTGTTTTTT
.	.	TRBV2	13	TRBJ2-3	CASSEEGTDTQSF	TGTGCCAGCAGTGAAGAAGGCACAGATACGCAGTCTTTT
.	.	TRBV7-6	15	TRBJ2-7	CASTANLGGLDEQYF	TGTGCCAGCACCGCCAACCTCGGGGGGCTGGACGAGCAGTACTTC
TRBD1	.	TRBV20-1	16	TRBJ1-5	CSASTLGTGVWQPQHF	TGCAGTGCTAGCACCCTCGGGACAGGGGTTTGGCAGCCCCAGCATTTT
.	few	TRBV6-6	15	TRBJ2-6	CASSYLPAGANVLTF	TGTGCCAGCAGTTACCTCCCGGCTGGGGCCAACGTCCTGACTTTC
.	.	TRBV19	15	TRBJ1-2	CASMSGEDPILGYTF	TGTGCCAGCATGAGCGGGGAGGACCCTATTCTTGGCTACACCTTC
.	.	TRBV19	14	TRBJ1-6	CASSMEVPNSPLHF	TGTGCCAGTAGTATGGAGGTTCCCAATTCACCCCTCCACTTT
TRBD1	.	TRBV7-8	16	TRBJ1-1	CASSLARTGRGEEAFF	TGTGCCAGCAGCTTAGCGCGGACAGGCAGGGGAGAGGAAGCTTTCTTT
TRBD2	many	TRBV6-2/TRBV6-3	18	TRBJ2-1	CASSPRPTSGGANNEQFF	TGTGCCAGCAGTCCCCGCCCGACTAGCGGGGGGGCGAACAATGAGCAGTTCTTC
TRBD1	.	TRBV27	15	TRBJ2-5	CARSVQGASQETQYF	TGTGCCCGCAGTGTTCAGGGGGCGAGTCAAGAGACCCAGTACTTC
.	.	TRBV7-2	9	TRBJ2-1	CAAGYEQFF	TGTGCCGCGGGCTATGAGCAGTTCTTC
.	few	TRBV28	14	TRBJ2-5	CASSPGGNQETQYF	TGTGCCAGCAGTCCTGGTGGGAACCAAGAGACCCAGTACTTC
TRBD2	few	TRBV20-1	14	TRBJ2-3	CSAVGLPSTDTQYF	TGCAGTGCCGTGGGACTACCAAGCACAGATACGCAGTATTTT
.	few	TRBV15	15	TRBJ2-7	CATSREAGLGYEQYF	TGTGCCACCAGCAGAGAGGCAGGCTTGGGCTACGAGCAGTACTTC
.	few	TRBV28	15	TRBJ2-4	CASTKTGKAKNIQYF	TGTGCCAGCACCAAAACCGGGAAAGCCAAAAACATTCAGTACTTC
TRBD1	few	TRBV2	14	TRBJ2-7	CASTPGQGTYEQYF	TGTGCCAGCACCCCGGGACAGGGTACCTACGAGCAGTACTTC
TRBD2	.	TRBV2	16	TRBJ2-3	CASKTSGGQSTETQYF	TGTGCCAGCAAAACTAGCGGGGGCCAGAGCACAGAGACGCAGTATTTT
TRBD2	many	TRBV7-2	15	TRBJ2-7	CASSFPSGGTYEQYF	TGTGCCAGCAGCTTCCCTAGCGGGGGAACCTACGAGCAGTACTTC
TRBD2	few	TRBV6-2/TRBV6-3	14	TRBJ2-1	CASRRSGDLVEQFF	TGTGCCAGCAGAAGGAGCGGGGACTTGGTTGAGCAGTTCTTC
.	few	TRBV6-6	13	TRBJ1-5	CASSQSFGQPQHF	TGTGCCAGCAGTCAGTCGTTTGGTCAGCCCCAGCATTTT
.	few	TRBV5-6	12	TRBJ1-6	CASSLDLGSLHF	TGTGCCAGCAGCCTAGACCTAGGTTCCCTCCACTTT
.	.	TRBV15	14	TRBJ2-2	CATSRDPSTGELFF	TGTGCCACCAGCAGAGATCCATCCACCGGGGAGCTGTTTTTT
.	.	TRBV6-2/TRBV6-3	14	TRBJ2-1	CAVSGTGSWNEQFF	TGTGCCGTCTCCGGGACCGGCTCTTGGAATGAGCAGTTCTTC
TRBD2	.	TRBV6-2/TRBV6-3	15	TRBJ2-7	CASSLSGGRRYEQYF	TGTGCCAGCAGCCTTAGCGGGGGGCGCCGCTACGAGCAGTACTTC